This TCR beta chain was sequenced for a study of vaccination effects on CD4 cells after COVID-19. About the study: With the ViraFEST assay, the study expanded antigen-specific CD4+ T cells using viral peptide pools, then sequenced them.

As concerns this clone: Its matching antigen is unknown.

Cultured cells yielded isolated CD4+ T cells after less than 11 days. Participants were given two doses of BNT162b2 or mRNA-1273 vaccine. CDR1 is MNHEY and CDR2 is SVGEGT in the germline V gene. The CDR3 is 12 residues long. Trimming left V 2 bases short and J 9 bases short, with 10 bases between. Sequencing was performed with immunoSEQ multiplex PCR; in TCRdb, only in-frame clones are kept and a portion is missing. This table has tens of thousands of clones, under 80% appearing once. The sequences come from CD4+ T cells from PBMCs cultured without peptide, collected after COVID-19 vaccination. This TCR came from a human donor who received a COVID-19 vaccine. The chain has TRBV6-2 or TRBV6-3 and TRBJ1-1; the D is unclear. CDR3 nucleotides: TGTGCCAGCAGTTACAAAGGTTTCCAAGCTTTCTTT. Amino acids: CASSYKGFQAFF.